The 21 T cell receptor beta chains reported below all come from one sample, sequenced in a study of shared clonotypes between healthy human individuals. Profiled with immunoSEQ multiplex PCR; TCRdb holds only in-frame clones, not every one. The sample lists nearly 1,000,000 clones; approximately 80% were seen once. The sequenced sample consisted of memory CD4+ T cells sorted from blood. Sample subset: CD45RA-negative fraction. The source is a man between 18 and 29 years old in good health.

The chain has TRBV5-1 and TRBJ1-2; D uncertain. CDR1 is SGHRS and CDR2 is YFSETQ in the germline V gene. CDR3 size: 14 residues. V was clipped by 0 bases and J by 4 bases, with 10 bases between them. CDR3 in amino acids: CASSLGQLPYGYTF. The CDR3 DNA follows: TGCGCCAGCAGCTTGGGGCAGCTCCCCTATGGCTACACCTTC.

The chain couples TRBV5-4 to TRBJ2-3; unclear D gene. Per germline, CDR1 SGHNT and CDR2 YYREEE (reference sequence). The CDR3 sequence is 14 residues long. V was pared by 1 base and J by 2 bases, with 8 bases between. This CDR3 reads CASSLSLLTDTQYF. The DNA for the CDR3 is TGTGCCAGCAGCTTGTCTCTCCTCACAGATACGCAGTATTTT.

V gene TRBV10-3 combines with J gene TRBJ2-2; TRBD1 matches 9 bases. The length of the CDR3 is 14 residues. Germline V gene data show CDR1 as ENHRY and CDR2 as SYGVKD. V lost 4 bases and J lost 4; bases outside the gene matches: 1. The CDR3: CAISAGQGTGELFF. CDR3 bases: TGTGCCATCAGTGCGGGACAGGGCACCGGGGAGCTGTTTTTT.

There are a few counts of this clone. Here the CDR3 reads CASSLGNYNSPLHF. The CDR3 region has the DNA TGTGCCAGCAGTTTAGGGAACTATAATTCACCCCTCCACTTT. The chain recombines TRBV27 with TRBJ1-6; unclear D gene. This CDR3 is 14 amino acids long. Trimming pared 2 bases from V and 3 bases from J, leaving 5 bases between. From germline, CDR1 is MNHEY and CDR2 SMNVEV (reference sequence).

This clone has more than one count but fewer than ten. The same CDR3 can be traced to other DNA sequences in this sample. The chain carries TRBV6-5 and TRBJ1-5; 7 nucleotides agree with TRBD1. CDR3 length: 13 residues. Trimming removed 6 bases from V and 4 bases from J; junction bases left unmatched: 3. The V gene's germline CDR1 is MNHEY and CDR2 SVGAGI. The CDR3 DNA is TGTGCCAGCAGACCAGGGGGGAATCAGCCCCAGCATTTT. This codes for CASRPGGNQPQHF.

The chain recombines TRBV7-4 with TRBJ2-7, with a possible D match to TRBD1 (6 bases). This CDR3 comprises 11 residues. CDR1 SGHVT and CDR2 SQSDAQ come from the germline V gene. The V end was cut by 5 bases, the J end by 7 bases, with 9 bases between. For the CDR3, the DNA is TGTGCCAGCAGCGAGAGGGGGGAGCAGTACTTC. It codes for CASSERGEQYF.

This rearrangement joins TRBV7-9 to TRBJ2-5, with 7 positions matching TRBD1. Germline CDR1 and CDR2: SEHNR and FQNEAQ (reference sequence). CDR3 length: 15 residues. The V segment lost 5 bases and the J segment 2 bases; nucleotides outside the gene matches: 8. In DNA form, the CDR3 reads TGTGCCAGCAGCAGGACAGGTCCCCGTCAAGAGACCCAGTACTTC. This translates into CASSRTGPRQETQYF.

As DNA, the CDR3 is TGTGCCAGCAGTTTACTGGCAGGTCGATATATCAGCACCGGGGAGCTGTTTTTT. This translates into CASSLLAGRYISTGELFF. The chain links TRBV27 to TRBJ2-2; D ambiguous. The V gene lost 2 bases and the J gene lost 4 bases, with 20 bases spanning the gap. The germline V gene has CDR1 MNHEY and CDR2 SMNVEV (reference sequence). This CDR3 contains 18 residues.

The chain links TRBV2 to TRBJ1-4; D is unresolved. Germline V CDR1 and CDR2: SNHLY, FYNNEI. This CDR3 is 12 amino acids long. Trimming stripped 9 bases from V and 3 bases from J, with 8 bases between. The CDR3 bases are TGTGCCAGTGGCAGGTCTAATGAAAAACTGTTTTTT. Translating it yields CASGRSNEKLFF.

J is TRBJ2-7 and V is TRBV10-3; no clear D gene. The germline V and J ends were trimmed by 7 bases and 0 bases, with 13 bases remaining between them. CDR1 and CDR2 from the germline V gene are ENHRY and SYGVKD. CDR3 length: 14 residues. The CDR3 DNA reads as TGTGCCATCACCATAGGACCGAACTCCTACGAGCAGTACTTC. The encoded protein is CAITIGPNSYEQYF.

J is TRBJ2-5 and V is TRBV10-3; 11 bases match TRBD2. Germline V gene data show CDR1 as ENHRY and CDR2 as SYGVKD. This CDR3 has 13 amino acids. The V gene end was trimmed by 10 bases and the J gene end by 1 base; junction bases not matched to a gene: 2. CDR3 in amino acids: CASSGGAQETQYF. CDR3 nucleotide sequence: TGTGCCAGTAGCGGGGGGGCCCAAGAGACCCAGTACTTC.

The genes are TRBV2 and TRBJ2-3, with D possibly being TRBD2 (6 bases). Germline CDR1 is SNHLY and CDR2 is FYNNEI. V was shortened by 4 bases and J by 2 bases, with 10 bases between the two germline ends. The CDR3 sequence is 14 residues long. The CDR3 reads CASSGAGSTDTQYF. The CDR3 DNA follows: TGTGCCAGCAGTGGCGCGGGGTCCACAGATACGCAGTATTTT.

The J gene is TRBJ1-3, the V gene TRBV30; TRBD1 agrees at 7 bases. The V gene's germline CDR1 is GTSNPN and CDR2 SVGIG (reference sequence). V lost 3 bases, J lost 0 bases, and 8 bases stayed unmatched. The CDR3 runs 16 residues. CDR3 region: CAWSKTGSYSGNTIYF. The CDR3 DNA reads TGTGCCTGGAGCAAGACAGGGTCCTACTCTGGAAACACCATATATTTT. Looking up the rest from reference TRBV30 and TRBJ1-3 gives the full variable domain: SQTIHQWPATLVQPVGSPLSLECTVEGTSNPNLYWYRQAAGRGLQLLFYSVGIGQISSEVPQNLSASRPQDRQFILSSKKLLLSDSGFYLCAWSKTGSYSGNTIYFGEGSWLTVV.

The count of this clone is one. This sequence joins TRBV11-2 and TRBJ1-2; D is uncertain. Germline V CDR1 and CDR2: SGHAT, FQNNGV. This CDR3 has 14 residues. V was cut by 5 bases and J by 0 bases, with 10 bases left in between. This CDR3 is CASSTGGANYGYTF. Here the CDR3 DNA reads TGTGCCAGCAGCACCGGCGGAGCTAACTATGGCTACACCTTC.

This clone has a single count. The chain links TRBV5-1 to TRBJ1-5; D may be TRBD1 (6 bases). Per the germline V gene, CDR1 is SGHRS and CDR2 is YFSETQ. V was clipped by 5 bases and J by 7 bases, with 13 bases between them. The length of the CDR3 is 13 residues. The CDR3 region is CASRDRRSQPQHF. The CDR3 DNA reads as TGCGCCAGCAGGGACAGAAGAAGCCAGCCCCAGCATTTT. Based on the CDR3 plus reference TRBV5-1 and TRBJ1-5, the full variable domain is KAGVTQTPRYLIKTRGQQVTLSCSPISGHRSVSWYQQTPGQGLQFLFEYFSETQRNKGNFPGRFSGRQFSNSRSEMNVSTLELGDSALYLCASRDRRSQPQHFGDGTRLSIL.

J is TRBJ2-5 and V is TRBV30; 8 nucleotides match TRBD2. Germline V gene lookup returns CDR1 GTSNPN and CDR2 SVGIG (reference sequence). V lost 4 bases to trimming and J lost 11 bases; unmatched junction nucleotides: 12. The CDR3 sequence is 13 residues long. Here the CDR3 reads CAWTLSGRRVQYF. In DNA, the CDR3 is TGTGCCTGGACTTTAAGCGGGAGAAGGGTGCAGTACTTC.

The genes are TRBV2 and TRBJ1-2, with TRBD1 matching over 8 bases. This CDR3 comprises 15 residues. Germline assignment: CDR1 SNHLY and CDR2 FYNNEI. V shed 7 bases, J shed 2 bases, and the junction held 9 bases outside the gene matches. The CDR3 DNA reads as TGTGCCAGCATCCCCAGGACAGGGATGAACTATGGCTACACCTTC. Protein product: CASIPRTGMNYGYTF.

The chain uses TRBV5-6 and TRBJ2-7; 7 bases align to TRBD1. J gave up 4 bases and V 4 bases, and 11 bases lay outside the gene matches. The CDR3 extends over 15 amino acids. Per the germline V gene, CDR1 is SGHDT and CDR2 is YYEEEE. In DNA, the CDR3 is TGTGCCAGCAGCCCCATCGACAGGGCAGCTTACGAGCAGTACTTC. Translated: CASSPIDRAAYEQYF.

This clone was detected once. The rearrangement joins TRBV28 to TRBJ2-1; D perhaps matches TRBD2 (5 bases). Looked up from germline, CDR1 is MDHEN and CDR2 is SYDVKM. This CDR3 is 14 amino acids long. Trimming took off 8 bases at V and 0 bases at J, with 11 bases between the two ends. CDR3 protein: CASGSRSSYNEQFF. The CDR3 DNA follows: TGTGCCAGCGGGAGCAGATCCTCCTACAATGAGCAGTTCTTC.

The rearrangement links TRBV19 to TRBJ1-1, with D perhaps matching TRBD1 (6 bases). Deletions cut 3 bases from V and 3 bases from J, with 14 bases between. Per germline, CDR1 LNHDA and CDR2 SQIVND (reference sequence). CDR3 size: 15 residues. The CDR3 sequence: CASSIQGWFDTEAFF. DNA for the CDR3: TGTGCCAGTAGTATCCAGGGGTGGTTCGACACTGAAGCTTTCTTT.

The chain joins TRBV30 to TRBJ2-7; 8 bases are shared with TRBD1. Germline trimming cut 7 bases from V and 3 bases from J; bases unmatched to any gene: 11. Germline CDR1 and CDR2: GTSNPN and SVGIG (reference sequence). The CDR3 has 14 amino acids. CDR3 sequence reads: CALTRAGGLYEQYF. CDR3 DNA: TGTGCCTTGACTCGGGCAGGGGGCCTCTACGAGCAGTACTTC.